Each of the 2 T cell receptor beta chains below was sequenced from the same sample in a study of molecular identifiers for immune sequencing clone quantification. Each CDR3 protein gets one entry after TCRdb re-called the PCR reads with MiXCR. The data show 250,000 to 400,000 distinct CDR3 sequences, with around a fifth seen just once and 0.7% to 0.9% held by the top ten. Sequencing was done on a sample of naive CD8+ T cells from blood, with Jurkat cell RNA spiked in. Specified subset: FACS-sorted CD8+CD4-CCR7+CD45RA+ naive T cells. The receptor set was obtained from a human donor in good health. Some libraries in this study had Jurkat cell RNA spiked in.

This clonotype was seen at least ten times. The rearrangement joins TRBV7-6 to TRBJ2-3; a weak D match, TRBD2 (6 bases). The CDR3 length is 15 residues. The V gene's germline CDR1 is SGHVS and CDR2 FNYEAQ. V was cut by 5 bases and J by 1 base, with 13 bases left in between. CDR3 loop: CASSPGGSRTDTQYF. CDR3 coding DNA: TGTGCCAGCAGCCCCGGGGGATCTCGCACAGATACGCAGTATTTT.

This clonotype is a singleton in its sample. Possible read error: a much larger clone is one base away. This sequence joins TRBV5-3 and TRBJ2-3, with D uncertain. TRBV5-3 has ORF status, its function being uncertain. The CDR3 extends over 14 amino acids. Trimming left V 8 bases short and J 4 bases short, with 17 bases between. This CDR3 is CASSESRPPDTQYF. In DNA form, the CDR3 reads TGTGCCAGCAGCGAATCTAGGCCCCCAGATACGCAGTATTTT.